Listed here are 22 T cell receptor beta chains from one sample, sequenced in a study of control samples from healthy donors and cancer patients. Sequencing was performed with immunoSEQ multiplex PCR; in TCRdb, only in-frame clones are kept and a portion is missing. The table has about 95,000 clones, approximately 89% seen once; the top ten hold over 0.85%. The sample consisted of blood. These receptors all come from a woman aged 25 to 39 in good health.

The V gene is TRBV5-4, the J gene TRBJ2-2; D is possibly TRBD2 (5 bases). The germline gives CDR1 SGHNT, CDR2 YYREEE (reference sequence). Trimming took 5 bases from V and 2 from J, leaving 13 bases between them. The CDR3 is made up of 15 amino acids. In nucleotides, the CDR3 is TGTGCCAGCAGAAAGGACTTTTATAACACCGGGGAGCTGTTTTTT. Translated: CASRKDFYNTGELFF.

This clone was detected only a few times. The genes are TRBV6-5 and TRBJ1-4; TRBD1 matches 9 bases. Trimming took 4 bases from V and 7 from J; bases not matched to a gene: 7. Germline V lookup: CDR1 MNHEY, CDR2 SVGAGI. The CDR3 consists of 15 residues. For the CDR3, the DNA is TGTGCCAGCAGTTCATACAGGGGGCGGGCTGAAAAACTGTTTTTT. It codes for CASSSYRGRAEKLFF.

J is TRBJ1-6 and V is TRBV5-1; 7 bases line up with TRBD1. CDR3 length equals 14 residues. Germline-derived CDR1 and CDR2 are SGHRS and YFSETQ. Trimming took 2 bases from V and 9 from J; bases not matched to a gene: 5. CDR3 sequence (DNA): TGCGCCAGCAGCTTAGGACAGGAAATTTCACCCCTCCACTTT. Residues: CASSLGQEISPLHF.

This clone was seen just once. The rearrangement uses TRBV24-1 and TRBJ1-4, with D unclear. V lost 4 bases, J lost 0 bases, and 8 bases lay in between. The CDR3 has 15 amino acids. The germline CDR1 and CDR2 sequences are KGHDR and SFDVKD. CDR3 region: CATSDSLTTNEKLFF. As DNA, the CDR3 is TGTGCCACCAGTGACAGCCTCACAACTAATGAAAAACTGTTTTTT.

This clone was seen once. This rearrangement joins TRBV9 to TRBJ2-2; D perhaps matches TRBD2 (6 bases). Germline CDR1 and CDR2: SGDLS and YYNGEE. The V gene lost 2 bases and the J gene lost 1 base, with 21 bases spanning the gap. This CDR3 has 19 amino acids. CDR3: CASSVIGRITGVNTGELFF. CDR3 coding DNA: TGTGCCAGCAGCGTGATAGGTCGTATCACGGGGGTGAACACCGGGGAGCTGTTTTTT.

The chain combines TRBV29-1 with TRBJ1-5; 7 bases are shared with TRBD1. Trimming at V came to 7 bases and at J to 0 bases, leaving 6 bases not matched to a gene. The CDR3 extends over 14 amino acids. CDR1 is SQVTM and CDR2 is ANQGSEA in the germline V gene. CDR3 amino acids: CSALTGNSNQPQHF. DNA of the CDR3: TGCAGCGCCCTGACAGGGAATAGCAATCAGCCCCAGCATTTT.

The table lists this clone with a few counts. V usage is TRBV28 and J usage is TRBJ1-1; 7 bases are a match to TRBD1. The trim removed 7 bases at V and 1 base at J, leaving 12 bases unmatched. Per the germline V gene, CDR1 is MDHEN and CDR2 is SYDVKM. The CDR3 is 16 residues long. CDR3 bases: TGTGCCAGCATTTCTAGGGACAGCTACCAGAACACTGAAGCTTTCTTT. It specifies CASISRDSYQNTEAFF.

This chain links TRBV6-5 with TRBJ1-2; a weak D match, TRBD1 (5 bases). Germline assignment: CDR1 MNHEY and CDR2 SVGAGI. The CDR3 consists of 14 residues. The V gene lost 6 bases and the J gene lost 8 bases, with 19 bases spanning the gap. The CDR3 DNA follows: TGTGCCAGCAGGGGAAGGGACTCTCCGTGGGGCTACACCTTC. This codes for CASRGRDSPWGYTF.

By share, this clone ranks as medium-sized. The J gene is TRBJ2-2, the V gene TRBV25-1, with TRBD2 matching over 8 bases. Germline V lookup: CDR1 MGHDK, CDR2 SYGVNS. Losses at the gene ends were 8 bases for V and 3 bases for J; bases not matched to a gene: 5. The CDR3 is 14 residues long. The chain's CDR3 is CASGGREDTGELFF. The CDR3 DNA sequence: TGTGCCAGCGGGGGGCGGGAGGACACCGGGGAGCTGTTTTTT. The variable domain in full, completed from reference TRBV25-1 and TRBJ2-2, reads EADIYQTPRYLVIGTGKKITLECSQTMGHDKMYWYQQDPGMELHLIHYSYGVNSTEKGDLSSESTVSRIRTEHFPLTLESARPSHTSQYLCASGGREDTGELFFGEGSRLTVL.

The chain uses TRBV5-4 and TRBJ2-1; possibly TRBD1 for D (5 bases). V was clipped by 4 bases and J by 3 bases, with 11 bases between them. CDR3 length: 14 amino acids. The germline gives CDR1 SGHNT, CDR2 YYREEE (reference sequence). CDR3 residues: CASSQDRDYNEQFF. The CDR3 DNA is TGTGCCAGCAGCCAAGACAGAGACTACAATGAGCAGTTCTTC.

In this sample, this clone turned up a few times. The chain uses TRBV10-1 and TRBJ2-1; no clear D. There are 14 residues in the CDR3. Germline V CDR1 and CDR2: WNHNN, SYGVQD (reference sequence). Trimming removed 10 bases from V and 3 bases from J, with 16 bases in between. CDR3 loop: CATKPPAVYNEQFF. CDR3 DNA sequence: TGCGCCACCAAACCCCCAGCCGTCTACAATGAGCAGTTCTTC.

This clone was observed a few times. The V call is TRBV7-2, the J call TRBJ1-1; the D is unclear. Between the trimmed V and J ends, which lost 0 bases and 1 base, there was a span of 9 bases. The CDR3 runs to 15 residues. Germline CDR1 is SGHTA and CDR2 is FQGNSA. The CDR3 sequence: CASSLAQASNTEAFF. DNA for the CDR3: TGTGCCAGCAGCTTAGCGCAGGCGTCGAACACTGAAGCTTTCTTT.

The rearrangement links TRBV28 to TRBJ1-2; D is possibly TRBD1 (5 bases). CDR1 MDHEN and CDR2 SYDVKM come from the germline V gene. Trimming removed 8 bases at V and 7 bases at J, with 26 bases between. The CDR3 has 16 amino acids. DNA for the CDR3: TGTGCCAGCGAAACGCTCTTCGGGCAGGGTTTGAGTGGCTACACCTTC. Translation gives CASETLFGQGLSGYTF.

The CDR3 protein is CASSEAGTVNYEQYF. CDR3 in DNA: TGTGCCAGCAGTGAGGCTGGGACAGTCAACTACGAGCAGTACTTC. The chain carries TRBV2 and TRBJ2-7; TRBD1 aligns across 7 bases. From germline, CDR1 is SNHLY and CDR2 FYNNEI. The CDR3 totals 15 residues. The J segment lost 3 bases and the V segment lost 3 bases, leaving 8 bases of the junction unmatched.

The CDR3 nucleotides read TGTGCCAGTAGTGTATCTAGCACTGAAGCTTTCTTT. Its translation: CASSVSSTEAFF. This chain joins TRBV19 and TRBJ1-1; D ambiguous. CDR1 and CDR2 (germline): LNHDA, SQIVND (reference sequence). V dropped 5 bases and J dropped 4 bases, with 8 bases sitting between them. The CDR3 has 12 residues.

The rearrangement joins TRBV6-5 to TRBJ1-4; possibly TRBD1 for D (5 bases). Germline CDR1 MNHEY, CDR2 SVGAGI. V lost 2 bases and J 4 bases, leaving 5 bases between the germline ends. This CDR3 has 13 residues. The CDR3 is CASSYDSNEKLFF. In DNA, the CDR3 is TGTGCCAGCAGTTACGACAGTAATGAAAAACTGTTTTTT.

This CDR3 reads CASSPALGNEKLFF. The DNA of the CDR3 is TGTGCCAGCAGCCCCGCTCTGGGGAATGAAAAACTGTTTTTT. This chain links TRBV7-9 with TRBJ1-4; unclear D gene. The CDR3 runs 14 residues. Germline V lookup: CDR1 SEHNR, CDR2 FQNEAQ (reference sequence). Trimming took off 5 bases at V and 5 bases at J, with 12 bases between the two ends.

This chain uses TRBV27 with TRBJ2-1, with 7 bases aligning to TRBD2. Germline V gene sequence: CDR1 MNHEY, CDR2 SMNVEV (reference sequence). The CDR3 loop spans 13 amino acids. V lost 5 bases, J lost 12 bases, and 10 bases stayed unmatched. The CDR3 coding sequence is TGTGCCAGCAGTACAACTAGCGCCCAGGGGCAGTTCTTC. Its protein product is CASSTTSAQGQFF.

The V and J genes are TRBV10-1 and TRBJ1-2; 9 positions agree with TRBD1. V was pared by 6 bases and J by 8 bases, with 7 bases of the junction left unmatched. Germline CDR1 is WNHNN and CDR2 is SYGVQD (reference sequence). The CDR3 is 13 amino acids. CDR3 bases: TGCGCCAGCAGCCCGGACAGGGGAGGGGGCTACACCTTC. Its protein is CASSPDRGGGYTF.

V gene TRBV28 combines with J gene TRBJ2-1, with 7 bases lining up with TRBD2. V lost 7 bases and J lost 5; bases outside the gene matches: 17. This CDR3 has 17 amino acids. CDR1 is MDHEN and CDR2 is SYDVKM in the germline V gene. CDR3 DNA sequence: TGTGCCAGCAAACCGGGGACTGGGCGGGGGAAAAACAATGAGCAGTTCTTC. Encoded protein: CASKPGTGRGKNNEQFF.

The chain links TRBV7-8 to TRBJ2-5; D ambiguous. Germline V lookup: CDR1 SGHVS, CDR2 FQNEAQ. V was trimmed by 1 base and J by 4 bases, leaving 10 bases between them. CDR3 length: 14 amino acids. CDR3 DNA: TGTGCCAGCAGCTTAGTTGCTTGGGGAGAGACCCAGTACTTC. Amino acids: CASSLVAWGETQYF.

V usage is TRBV11-2 and J usage is TRBJ2-1, with 9 bases that match TRBD2. With 1 base clipped from V and 8 bases from J, the junction kept 15 bases outside the gene matches. From germline, CDR1 is SGHAT and CDR2 FQNNGV. The length of the CDR3 is 18 residues. CDR3 residues: CASSLVGSGAGGAHEQFF. In nucleotides, the CDR3 is TGTGCCAGCAGCTTAGTGGGTTCCGGGGCGGGAGGGGCCCATGAGCAGTTCTTC.